At least ten counts were recorded for the clone carrying this T cell receptor (beta chain). As yet, its antigen is unknown. This CDR3 has 14 residues. Germline values: CDR1 KGHSH, CDR2 LQKENI. V trimming: 4 bases; J trimming: 3 bases; junction bases outside the gene matches: 3. The entry originates in a study of T cells after yellow fever vaccination. TCRdb independently ran MiXCR on the 5' RACE reads; one entry per CDR3 protein. The sample has 140,000 to 150,000 distinct CDR3 sequences, 6.6% seen once. Study observations and caveats: FACS-sorted repertoires could harbor abundant contaminating bulk-population clonotypes.

The sequence derives from a man younger than 40 who received the YFV17D yellow fever vaccine. The specimen was CD4+ T cells sorted from PBMCs, collected 10 days after the yellow fever booster vaccination. The rearrangement joins TRBV18 to TRBJ2-3; 8 bases line up with TRBD1. CDR3 nucleotide sequence: TGTGCCAGCTCACTGGACAGGGTTACAGATACGCAGTATTTT. Translated, it gives CASSLDRVTDTQYF.